The 32 T cell receptor beta chains presented below share a single source sample, sequenced in a study of blood T cell repertoires in COVID-19. Using immunoSEQ multiplex PCR, the repertoire was profiled, and TCRdb retains in-frame clones only, with some absent. The sample carries fewer than 300,000 clones, more than 80% recorded once. Sequencing input: PBMCs or T cells enriched from blood (not recorded which). Receptors were obtained from a young woman who had recovered from COVID-19.

This clone was observed a single time. The chain employs TRBV19 and TRBJ1-1; no reliable D call. The germline CDR1 and CDR2 sequences are LNHDA and SQIVND (reference sequence). The CDR3 contains 14 residues. Trimming took 0 bases from V and 3 from J, leaving 8 bases between them. The CDR3 here is CASSIDLGDTEAFF. As DNA, the CDR3 is TGTGCCAGTAGTATAGATCTCGGGGACACTGAAGCTTTCTTT.

The rearrangement uses TRBV9 and TRBJ2-5; 7 nucleotides align to TRBD2. V lost 4 bases and J lost 4; bases outside the gene matches: 4. The CDR3 spans 13 residues. Germline CDR1 is SGDLS and CDR2 is YYNGEE. The CDR3, as DNA: TGTGCCAGCAGCCCGACGGGGGGAGAGACCCAGTACTTC. Translated, it gives CASSPTGGETQYF.

This clone is a singleton in its sample. The chain recombines TRBV4-2 with TRBJ2-1; D is possibly TRBD2 (6 bases). CDR3 length: 17 amino acids. CDR1 LGHNA and CDR2 YNFKEQ come from the germline V gene. V shed 1 base and J shed 0 bases, with 13 bases lying between them. The CDR3 nucleotides read TGTGCCAGCAGCCAAGGGGTGGAGCGGGCCTCCTACAATGAGCAGTTCTTC. Its translation is CASSQGVERASYNEQFF.

The rearrangement links TRBV4-3 to TRBJ2-2, with a tentative D call TRBD1 (6 bases). The CDR3 covers 15 residues. From germline, CDR1 is LGHNA and CDR2 YSLEER. The V and J ends lost 4 bases and 4 bases respectively, with 13 bases between them. The CDR3 coding sequence is TGCGCCAGCAGCCTTCGACAGGCACCCACCGGGGAGCTGTTTTTT. It translates to CASSLRQAPTGELFF.

This clone was seen once. As DNA, the CDR3 is TGTGCCAGCAGTTCACACACGGGACAGGGAGATCAGCCCCAGCATTTT. Residues: CASSSHTGQGDQPQHF. V usage is TRBV28 and J usage is TRBJ1-5; 9 bases agree with TRBD1. Trimming took 4 bases from V and 5 from J; bases not matched to a gene: 9. This CDR3 has 16 amino acids. Germline V gives CDR1 MDHEN, CDR2 SYDVKM.

This chain links TRBV6-5 with TRBJ2-4; 7 bases align to TRBD2. CDR1 MNHEY and CDR2 SVGAGI come from the germline V gene. The ends lost 0 bases at V and 4 bases at J; junction bases unmatched: 6. The CDR3 contains 16 residues. The CDR3: CASSYSILAIKNIQYF. The CDR3, as DNA: TGTGCCAGCAGTTACTCGATACTAGCGATAAAAAACATTCAGTACTTC.

The rearrangement uses TRBV28 and TRBJ1-1; D not certain. Trimming removed 4 bases from V and 4 bases from J, with 19 bases in between. Germline CDR1 MDHEN, CDR2 SYDVKM. This CDR3 is built from 16 residues. For the CDR3, the DNA is TGTGCCAGCAGTTCCCCCCAGACAAGTTTCACCACTGAAGCTTTCTTT. Amino acids: CASSSPQTSFTTEAFF.

The chain joins TRBV24-1 to TRBJ2-1; possibly TRBD2 for D (5 bases). The CDR3 has 17 residues. V gave up 3 bases and J gave up 0 bases, with 14 bases separating them. The germline V gene encodes CDR1 KGHDR and CDR2 SFDVKD. The CDR3 region has the DNA TGTGCCACCAGTGATGGTACTCGCGCGGGCTCCTACAATGAGCAGTTCTTC. Protein: CATSDGTRAGSYNEQFF.

This chain joins TRBV19 and TRBJ2-1; the D gene is possibly TRBD1 (6 bases). The ends were cut back, 4 bases at V and 5 bases at J, with 12 bases in the middle. Germline V gene sequence: CDR1 LNHDA, CDR2 SQIVND (reference sequence). The CDR3 is 14 amino acids. CDR3 nucleotide sequence: TGTGCCAGTAGTAGGACAGCAATACACAATGAGCAGTTCTTC. Translation: CASSRTAIHNEQFF. Combining the CDR3 with reference TRBV19 and TRBJ2-1 gives the whole variable domain DGGITQSPKYLFRKEGQNVTLSCEQNLNHDAMYWYRQDPGQGLRLIYYSQIVNDFQKGDIAEGYSVSREKKESFPLTVTSAQKNPTAFYLCASSRTAIHNEQFFGPGTRLTVL.

V and J are TRBV19 and TRBJ2-1; 11 bases match TRBD2. The CDR3 is made up of 15 amino acids. V lost 3 bases and J lost 8; bases outside the gene matches: 6. Germline CDR1 and CDR2: LNHDA and SQIVND (reference sequence). The CDR3: CASSILLAGVDEQFF. CDR3 nucleotide sequence: TGTGCCAGTAGTATCTTACTAGCGGGAGTTGATGAGCAGTTCTTC.

The V gene is TRBV6-5, the J gene TRBJ1-2; D not certain. CDR1 MNHEY and CDR2 SVGAGI come from the germline V gene. The CDR3 loop spans 14 amino acids. V was pared by 4 bases and J by 3 bases, with 12 bases between. The CDR3 DNA follows: TGTGCCAGCAGTTTAGACACCGTTTACTATGGCTACACCTTC. Its translation is CASSLDTVYYGYTF.

This clone appeared once. The V and J genes are TRBV7-2 and TRBJ1-2; D is possibly TRBD1 (6 bases). Germline V gene data show CDR1 as SGHTA and CDR2 as FQGNSA. The ends were cut back, 3 bases at V and 4 bases at J, with 12 bases in the middle. This CDR3 region has 14 residues. The CDR3 region is CASSFGRGAYGYTF. CDR3 nucleotides: TGTGCCAGCAGCTTCGGCAGGGGTGCCTATGGCTACACCTTC.

The chain carries TRBV23-1 and TRBJ1-5; 9 nucleotides match TRBD1. TRBV23-1 is reported as an ORF; its role is uncertain. The CDR3 consists of 16 residues. V was clipped by 10 bases and J by 9 bases; unmatched bases: 19. The CDR3 loop reads CATHRWRTGTGTPQHF. DNA of the CDR3: TGCGCCACCCACCGTTGGAGAACCGGGACAGGGACGCCCCAGCATTTT.

V is TRBV4-3 and J is TRBJ2-7; 10 positions match TRBD2. CDR1 and CDR2 from the germline V gene are LGHNA and YSLEER. There are 18 residues in the CDR3. V trimming: 0 bases; J trimming: 4 bases; junction bases outside the gene matches: 12. CDR3 protein: CASSQDPPGTSVIYEQYF. As DNA, the CDR3 is TGCGCCAGCAGCCAAGACCCCCCCGGGACTAGCGTGATATACGAGCAGTACTTC.

The rearrangement links TRBV30 to TRBJ1-6; 8 bases are shared with TRBD1. This CDR3 region has 13 residues. Germline-derived CDR1 and CDR2 are GTSNPN and SVGIG (reference sequence). V was clipped by 2 bases and J by 15 bases; unmatched bases: 9. The CDR3 nucleotides read TGTGCCTGGAGTCGGGGACAGGTTTTTGACCTCCACTTT. This encodes CAWSRGQVFDLHF.

A single count supports this clone. V usage is TRBV27 and J usage is TRBJ2-1; TRBD1 is a possible D gene (5 bases). This CDR3 has 13 amino acids. V was clipped by 8 bases and J by 4 bases, with 12 bases between them. Per the germline V gene, CDR1 is MNHEY and CDR2 is SMNVEV (reference sequence). The DNA of the CDR3 is TGTGCCAGCCGACCTCAGGGTTACAATGAGCAGTTCTTC. It translates to CASRPQGYNEQFF.

This sequence joins TRBV18 and TRBJ1-4; TRBD1 matches 8 bases. CDR1 is KGHSH, CDR2 LQKENI, per germline. The CDR3 has 16 residues. V was pared by 4 bases and J by 1 base, with 5 bases of the junction left unmatched. CDR3 sequence: CASSLDRGGTNEKLFF. As DNA, the CDR3 is TGTGCCAGCTCACTAGACAGGGGAGGAACTAATGAAAAACTGTTTTTT.

V is TRBV6-5 and J is TRBJ2-1, with 8 nucleotides matching TRBD2. Germline V gives CDR1 MNHEY, CDR2 SVGAGI. The CDR3 has 13 residues. J lost 5 bases, V lost 6 bases, and 3 bases had no gene match. Here the CDR3 reads CASRTRGDNEQFF. The CDR3 bases are TGTGCCAGCAGAACGCGGGGGGACAATGAGCAGTTCTTC.

This chain uses TRBV19 with TRBJ2-1, with 10 bases lining up with TRBD2. With V trimmed by 4 bases and J by 7 bases, 7 bases remained unmatched. CDR3 length: 15 amino acids. Germline V gives CDR1 LNHDA, CDR2 SQIVND (reference sequence). In DNA, the CDR3 is TGTGCCAGTAGTACCCGGACTAGCGGAGGGAATGAGCAGTTCTTC. Protein product: CASSTRTSGGNEQFF.

This clone has just a few counts. The DNA for the CDR3 is TGTGCCAGCAGTTTCAGACAGGGAAGCTACGAGCAGTACTTC. It yields the protein CASSFRQGSYEQYF. This chain links TRBV27 with TRBJ2-7, with 7 bases aligning to TRBD1. Unmatched junction bases numbered 5, after V lost 3 bases and J lost 3 bases. CDR3 length: 14 residues. Germline CDR1 MNHEY, CDR2 SMNVEV (reference sequence).

The rearrangement joins TRBV29-1 to TRBJ1-2; D uncertain. The CDR3 loop spans 12 amino acids. Trimming shortened V by 7 bases and J by 0 bases, and 9 bases separated the two germline ends. Germline loops: CDR1 SQVTM, CDR2 ANQGSEA. As DNA, the CDR3 is TGCAGCGCCACTATAGCTAACTATGGCTACACCTTC. Encoded protein: CSATIANYGYTF.

V usage is TRBV2 and J usage is TRBJ1-1; no clear D gene. Germline CDR1 is SNHLY and CDR2 is FYNNEI. V shed 8 bases and J shed 1 base, with 8 bases lying between them. The CDR3 is made up of 12 amino acids. CDR3 DNA: TGTGCCAGCGGACGGGAGAACACTGAAGCTTTCTTT. Its protein is CASGRENTEAFF.

The V and J genes are TRBV28 and TRBJ1-2, with D hard to call. The ends were cut back, 0 bases at V and 7 bases at J, with 15 bases in the middle. Germline lookup yields CDR1 MDHEN and CDR2 SYDVKM. This CDR3 is 15 amino acids long. CDR3 loop: CASSLWGGIQSGYTF. Written as DNA, the CDR3 is TGTGCCAGCAGTTTATGGGGAGGGATCCAGTCTGGCTACACCTTC.

V is TRBV10-3 and J is TRBJ2-2; 8 bases are shared with TRBD2. The germline V gene has CDR1 ENHRY and CDR2 SYGVKD. The trim removed 8 bases at V and 6 bases at J, leaving 11 bases unmatched. The CDR3 covers 15 residues. CDR3 sequence: CAIGGSGRKAGELFF. CDR3 sequence (DNA): TGTGCCATCGGAGGAAGCGGGAGAAAGGCCGGGGAGCTGTTTTTT.

The chain carries TRBV6-5 and TRBJ1-2; 10 bases agree with TRBD1. Germline V gene lookup returns CDR1 MNHEY and CDR2 SVGAGI. The V and J ends lost 0 bases and 7 bases, in that order; junction bases with no gene match: 2. The CDR3 loop spans 14 amino acids. The CDR3 loop is CASSYSGQGFGYTF. The DNA of the CDR3 is TGTGCCAGCAGTTACTCGGGACAGGGGTTTGGCTACACCTTC.

The rearrangement joins TRBV28 to TRBJ2-7; D is perhaps TRBD2 (6 bases). Germline-derived CDR1 and CDR2 are MDHEN and SYDVKM. The CDR3 sequence is 15 residues long. V shed 3 bases and J shed 0 bases, with 12 bases lying between them. In nucleotides, the CDR3 is TGTGCCAGCAGTTTCGGGGGACTGAGCTCCTACGAGCAGTACTTC. Translation gives CASSFGGLSSYEQYF.

This clone was counted only a few times. The J gene is TRBJ1-2, the V gene TRBV28; D unclear. The CDR3 totals 14 residues. The germline gives CDR1 MDHEN, CDR2 SYDVKM. The V and J ends lost 5 bases and 7 bases respectively, with 17 bases between them. CDR3 coding DNA: TGTGCCAGCAGTCCCCCCGGGAAAGTCGCTGGCTACACCTTC. It specifies CASSPPGKVAGYTF.

This clone was observed once. A read error may account for a junction end that differs from germline. The rearrangement links TRBV7-8 to TRBJ2-5, with 13 nucleotides matching TRBD2. Germline V gene data show CDR1 as SGHVS and CDR2 as FQNEAQ. The CDR3 runs to 15 residues. CDR3 DNA: TGTGCCAGCAGCTATGGGACTAGCGGGATCCCCCGCACGGACTTC. As protein: CASSYGTSGIPRTDF.

Only one count was recorded for this clone. V is TRBV23-1 and J is TRBJ1-5; D is perhaps TRBD1 (6 bases). TRBV23-1 is recorded as an ORF, its role being uncertain. The CDR3 is made up of 15 amino acids. V lost 2 bases and J lost 6, with 14 bases in between. CDR3 nucleotides: TGCGCCAGCAGTCAAACCTTTGGGGGGGCTCAGCCCCAGCATTTT. Its translation is CASSQTFGGAQPQHF.

This chain joins TRBV7-9 and TRBJ2-3, with 11 bases matching TRBD2. Losses at the gene ends were 2 bases for V and 4 bases for J; bases not matched to a gene: 8. The CDR3 covers 17 residues. Germline-derived CDR1 and CDR2 are SEHNR and FQNEAQ (reference sequence). The CDR3 bases are TGTGCCAGCAGCTTATCAACTAGCGGGAGTGTATCAGATACGCAGTATTTT. Translating gives CASSLSTSGSVSDTQYF.

The chain joins TRBV28 to TRBJ1-1, with TRBD1 matching 10 bases. The J segment lost 3 bases and the V segment lost 6 bases, leaving 10 bases of the junction unmatched. Looked up from germline, CDR1 is MDHEN and CDR2 is SYDVKM. The CDR3 has 16 amino acids. The CDR3 spells CASRPWTGTGDTEAFF. CDR3 DNA sequence: TGTGCCAGCAGACCCTGGACCGGGACAGGGGACACTGAAGCTTTCTTT.

This chain joins TRBV5-6 and TRBJ2-1, with D possibly being TRBD1 (5 bases). The CDR3 loop spans 16 amino acids. Germline lookup yields CDR1 SGHDT and CDR2 YYEEEE. V was trimmed by 1 base and J by 4 bases, leaving 15 bases between them. CDR3 residues: CASSLQGASLYNEQFF. In nucleotides, the CDR3 is TGTGCCAGCAGCTTGCAAGGGGCAAGTCTATACAATGAGCAGTTCTTC. The full variable domain, in which reference TRBV5-6 and TRBJ2-1 provide the parts outside the CDR3, is DAGVTQSPTHLIKTRGQQVTLRCSPKSGHDTVSWYQQALGQGPQFIFQYYEEEERQRGNFPDRFSGHQFPNYSSELNVNALLLGDSALYLCASSLQGASLYNEQFFGPGTRLTVL.